This TCR beta chain comes out of a study of T cell clonotyping in hematopoietic cell transplantation (dated by TCRdb to the early 2020s). As for the study more broadly: A total of some 130 blood samples were gathered in the study from roughly 37 consecutive transplant recipients along with their related donors. Recruitment of patients was conducted between late 2015 and early 2017, and follow-up was continued until late 2020 or death.

Trimming costs V 4 bases and J 4 bases, and their ends lie 8 bases apart. The CDR3 runs 12 amino acids, cysteine and phenylalanine included. The retained sequence is limited to the CDR3, 36 bases, with the frame set at the first base. Per the germline V gene (reference sequence), SEHNR is the CDR1 and FQNEAQ is the CDR2. Blood samples for TCR beta sequencing were given by related transplant donors. Using Nuclei Lysis Solution, genomic DNA was extracted from unfractionated peripheral blood mononuclear cells that were either fresh or cryopreserved. The immunoSEQ assay, a bias-controlled multiplex PCR with V- and J-specific primers, was used to amplify TCR beta CDR3 regions from genomic DNA. A proprietary barcode and Illumina adapter sequences were added to the CDR3 amplicons in a second PCR step. CDR3 libraries were sequenced on an Illumina MiSeq instrument. The original pipeline was this. Export and quality control were handled in immunoSEQ Analyzer 3.0, while downstream analyses relied on R Bioconductor and Immunarch. Only productive rearrangements in the normalized downsampled data set went into calculating the repertoire metrics. In the normalized cohort, a clonotype counted as pathologically expanded if the clonotype was larger than 5 templates. The Inverse Simpson Index was used to measure repertoire diversity. To capture all clonotypes, the CMV-specificity analyses were run on the non-normalized data set. TCRdb obtained this table from immuneACCESS and retained in-frame rearrangements with V and J assigned. These tables miss some clones; where compared with another copy, unresolved V genes account for less than half of the shortfall, and the remainder is unexplained. V, J and clone size are those of that table, while D and trimming were read from the DNA. The sample yields nearly 70,000 clones; 85% to 95% were counted once. Of the sample, 1.5% to 2% falls within the top ten clones.

Results the study describes overall, beyond this receptor: The sample size was limited and the cells went unsorted, which meant the CD4 and CD8 repertoire contributions could not be told apart. Broader posttransplant TCR repertoire diversity was predicted by donor and pretransplant recipient Inverse Simpson Index values. After transplant, TCR diversity in recipients dropped, and pathologically expanded clonotypes climbed progressively between day 30 and day 180. Recipient repertoires showed only a small fraction of overlap with donor repertoires, and over 97% appeared de novo at the given depth.

On this clone: Its antigen is currently not known. One base away there is no much larger clone; base qualities are not given.

Source material: peripheral blood mononuclear cells. Recombination connected TRBV7-9 to TRBJ2-7; matching of 5 bases hints at TRBD2 as the D gene. This TCR came from a man aged 50 to 60 in good health. Some clones in this sample may be carry-over from other donors' samples. The sequenced DNA: TGTGCCAGCAGCTCCCGGGGTTACGAGCAGTACTTC. It specifies CASSSRGYEQYF.